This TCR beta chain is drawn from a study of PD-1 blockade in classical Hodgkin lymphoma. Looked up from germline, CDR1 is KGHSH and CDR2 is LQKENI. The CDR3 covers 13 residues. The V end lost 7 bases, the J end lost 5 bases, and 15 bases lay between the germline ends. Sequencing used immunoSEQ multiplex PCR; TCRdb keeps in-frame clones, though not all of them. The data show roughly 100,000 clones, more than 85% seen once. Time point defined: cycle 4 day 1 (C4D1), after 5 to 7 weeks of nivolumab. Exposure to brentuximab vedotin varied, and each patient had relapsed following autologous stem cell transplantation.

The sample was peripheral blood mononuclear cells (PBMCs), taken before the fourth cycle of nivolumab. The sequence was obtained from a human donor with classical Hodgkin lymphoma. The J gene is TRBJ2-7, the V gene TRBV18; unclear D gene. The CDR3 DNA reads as TGTGCCAGCTTCGAACCAGGATCTGACGAGCAGTACTTC. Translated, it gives CASFEPGSDEQYF.